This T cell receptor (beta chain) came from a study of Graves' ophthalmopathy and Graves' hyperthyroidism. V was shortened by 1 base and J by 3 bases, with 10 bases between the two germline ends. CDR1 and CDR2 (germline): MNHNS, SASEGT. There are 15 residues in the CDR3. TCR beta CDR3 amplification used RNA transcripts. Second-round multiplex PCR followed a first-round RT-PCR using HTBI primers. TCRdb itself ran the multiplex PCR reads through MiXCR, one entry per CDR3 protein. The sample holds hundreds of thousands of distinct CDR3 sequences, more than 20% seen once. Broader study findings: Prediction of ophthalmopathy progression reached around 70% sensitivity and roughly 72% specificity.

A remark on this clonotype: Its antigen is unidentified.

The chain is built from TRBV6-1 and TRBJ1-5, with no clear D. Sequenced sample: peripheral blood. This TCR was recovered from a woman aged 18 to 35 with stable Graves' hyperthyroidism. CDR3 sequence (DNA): TGTGCCAGCAGTGAAGGCCCCAGGATCAATCAGCCCCAGCATTTT. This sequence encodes CASSEGPRINQPQHF.